A single sample gave rise to the 25 T cell receptor beta chains below, sequenced in a study of blood T cell repertoires in COVID-19. The protocol was immunoSEQ multiplex PCR, while the TCRdb copy is restricted to in-frame clones and leaves out a portion. The table includes about 63,000 clones, roughly 80% detected once. The material sequenced was peripheral blood. The receptors were gathered from a human donor in a cohort sampled during active COVID-19.

This clone was observed once. This chain uses TRBV5-1 with TRBJ1-1; D ambiguous. CDR3 length: 13 residues. Germline V gene sequence: CDR1 SGHRS, CDR2 YFSETQ. With 4 bases removed from V and 2 bases from J, the gap between germline ends came to 9 bases. CDR3 amino acids: CASSVGGNTEAFF. DNA for the CDR3: TGCGCCAGCAGCGTCGGAGGAAACACTGAAGCTTTCTTT.

The CDR3 nucleotides are TGTGCCAGCAGTCCGACTAGCCGAAGCACAGATACGCAGTATTTT. Its protein is CASSPTSRSTDTQYF. This chain uses TRBV2 with TRBJ2-3, with 7 bases that match TRBD2. Germline values: CDR1 SNHLY, CDR2 FYNNEI. J gave up 0 bases and V 5 bases, and 5 bases lay outside the gene matches. This CDR3 has 15 amino acids.

The chain joins TRBV6-5 to TRBJ2-7; weak D call: TRBD2 (7 bases). Trimming took off 7 bases at V and 2 bases at J, with 18 bases between the two ends. The CDR3 is 15 residues long. Germline V lookup: CDR1 MNHEY, CDR2 SVGAGI. Here the CDR3 reads CASILRGGATYEQYF. The CDR3, as DNA: TGTGCCAGCATCCTGAGGGGGGGTGCCACCTACGAGCAGTACTTC.

The chain is built from TRBV11-2 and TRBJ2-1; D is possibly TRBD2 (6 bases). Trimming shortened V by 4 bases and J by 6 bases, and 16 bases separated the two germline ends. Germline lookup yields CDR1 SGHAT and CDR2 FQNNGV. CDR3 length: 15 residues. For the CDR3, the DNA is TGTGCCAGCAGCTCCGTATACGCGGGGCCCAATGAGCAGTTCTTC. The encoded protein is CASSSVYAGPNEQFF.

The CDR3 region is CASSWDTGSPEAFF. The CDR3 region has the DNA TGCGCCAGCAGCTGGGACACAGGATCCCCTGAAGCTTTCTTT. The J gene is TRBJ1-1, the V gene TRBV5-1, with D possibly matching TRBD1 (6 bases). CDR3 length: 14 amino acids. V was clipped by 3 bases and J by 6 bases, with 15 bases between them. Germline loops: CDR1 SGHRS, CDR2 YFSETQ.

The rearrangement links TRBV4-1 to TRBJ2-5; 9 bases agree with TRBD2. This CDR3 has 17 residues. The germline CDR1 and CDR2 sequences are MGHRA and YSYEKL. The trim removed 2 bases at V and 1 base at J, leaving 8 bases unmatched. The CDR3 nucleotides read TGCGCCAGCAGCCAAAACCTAGCGGGGCCGACCCAAGAGACCCAGTACTTC. It codes for CASSQNLAGPTQETQYF.

Points on this clone: At one end the junction does not follow the germline gene, possibly because of a read error. The V call is TRBV7-9, the J call TRBJ1-1; the D is unclear. The length of the CDR3 is 14 residues. Looked up from germline, CDR1 is SEHNR and CDR2 is FQNEAQ (reference sequence). The CDR3 loop reads CASSLGLGNAEAFF. CDR3 in DNA: TGTGCCAGCAGCCTCGGACTGGGGAACGCTGAAGCTTTCTTT.

The table lists this clone with a count of one. The rearrangement joins TRBV2 to TRBJ2-7; 11 bases are shared with TRBD2. V lost 6 bases to trimming and J lost 7 bases; unmatched junction nucleotides: 11. Germline V gene data show CDR1 as SNHLY and CDR2 as FYNNEI. There are 15 residues in the CDR3. CDR3 sequence (DNA): TGTGCCAGCAGCACCGGGACTAGCGGAGGGGGGGAGCAGTACTTC. Translating gives CASSTGTSGGGEQYF.

This chain joins TRBV19 and TRBJ1-5; D possibly corresponds to TRBD1 (5 bases). Trimming pared 5 bases from V and 3 bases from J, leaving 11 bases between. The CDR3 is made up of 14 amino acids. CDR1 is LNHDA and CDR2 is SQIVND in the germline V gene (reference sequence). The CDR3 is CASSGGVDNQPQHF. DNA for the CDR3: TGTGCCAGTAGTGGGGGGGTTGACAATCAGCCCCAGCATTTT.

The J gene is TRBJ1-5, the V gene TRBV4-1; D remains unclear. The CDR3 contains 15 residues. The V end was cut by 1 base, the J end by 2 bases, with 9 bases between. Germline CDR1 is MGHRA and CDR2 is YSYEKL. CDR3 nucleotide sequence: TGCGCCAGCAGCCAAGTTCAGAGCGGCAATCAGCCCCAGCATTTT. Amino acid sequence: CASSQVQSGNQPQHF.

The rearrangement uses TRBV18 and TRBJ1-2; D gene uncertain. This CDR3 is built from 13 residues. Germline V lookup: CDR1 KGHSH, CDR2 LQKENI. V shed 6 bases and J shed 8 bases, with 16 bases lying between them. The CDR3 DNA follows: TGTGCCAGCTCCCTAGTTTCCGGTGGAGGCTACACCTTC. This codes for CASSLVSGGGYTF.

The J gene is TRBJ1-1, the V gene TRBV6-2 or TRBV6-3; 12 positions match TRBD1. The germline gives CDR1 MNHEY, CDR2 SVGEGT. The junction had 8 bases not matched to a gene; V was cut back by 5 bases and J by 4 bases. This CDR3 has 16 residues. This CDR3 reads CASSATGTGGITEAFF. The CDR3 DNA reads TGTGCCAGCAGTGCCACCGGGACAGGGGGCATCACTGAAGCTTTCTTT.

The V call is TRBV6-4, the J call TRBJ2-3; 9 bases agree with TRBD2. This CDR3 is built from 14 residues. The germline gives CDR1 MRHNA, CDR2 SNTAGT. V dropped 5 bases and J dropped 3; count of bases not matched to a gene: 3. The CDR3 region has the DNA TGTGCCAGCAGTAAGACTAGCGGTACAGATACGCAGTATTTT. It codes for CASSKTSGTDTQYF.

The J gene is TRBJ2-3, the V gene TRBV15; TRBD1 matches at 7 bases. Per the germline V gene, CDR1 is LNHNV and CDR2 is YYDKDF (reference sequence). The CDR3 runs 13 residues. Germline trimming cut 4 bases from V and 4 bases from J; bases unmatched to any gene: 2. CDR3 sequence: CATSTGTADTQYF. In nucleotides, the CDR3 is TGTGCCACCAGCACCGGGACAGCAGATACGCAGTATTTT.

This clone has only one observation. The gene calls are TRBV28 and TRBJ2-5; no clear D gene. V shed 2 bases and J shed 1 base, with 5 bases lying between them. The CDR3 consists of 13 residues. The germline V gene encodes CDR1 MDHEN and CDR2 SYDVKM. The CDR3 loop reads CASSLPGQETQYF. CDR3 nucleotides: TGTGCCAGCAGTTTACCGGGCCAAGAGACCCAGTACTTC.

This sequence joins TRBV4-2 and TRBJ2-7; D is unresolved. V dropped 1 base and J dropped 3 bases, with 16 bases sitting between them. CDR1 LGHNA and CDR2 YNFKEQ come from the germline V gene. The CDR3 runs to 16 residues. The CDR3 DNA is TGTGCCAGCAGCCAAGCTCTACGTACAACTATCTACGAGCAGTACTTC. This gives the protein CASSQALRTTIYEQYF.

This clone is medium-sized in the sample. Other DNA variants within this sample encode the same CDR3. This chain links TRBV5-1 with TRBJ2-7; maybe TRBD1 (6 bases). The CDR3 is 14 amino acids. V lost 4 bases to trimming and J lost 4 bases, with 15 bases between them. Germline loops: CDR1 SGHRS, CDR2 YFSETQ. The CDR3 is CASSTGTLTYEQYF. In DNA, the CDR3 is TGCGCCAGCAGCACGGGGACACTTACTTACGAGCAGTACTTC.

This chain links TRBV28 with TRBJ2-5; the match to TRBD2 covers 14 bases. Germline values: CDR1 MDHEN, CDR2 SYDVKM. J gave up 5 bases and V 5 bases, and 7 bases lay outside the gene matches. The CDR3 covers 16 residues. The CDR3, as DNA: TGTGCCAGCAGTAGGACTAGCGGGAGGCCGGAGGAGACCCAGTACTTC. This gives the protein CASSRTSGRPEETQYF.

The chain employs TRBV7-8 and TRBJ2-1, with 7 bases identical to TRBD2. Germline V gene data show CDR1 as SGHVS and CDR2 as FQNEAQ. The CDR3 extends over 14 amino acids. J lost 7 bases, V lost 3 bases, and 6 bases had no gene match. The CDR3 is CASSFVGRENEQFF. Here the CDR3 DNA reads TGTGCCAGCAGCTTCGTCGGGCGGGAGAATGAGCAGTTCTTC. Full variable domain (remainder filled in from reference TRBV7-8 and TRBJ2-1): GAGVSQSPRYKVAKRGQDVALRCDPISGHVSLFWYQQALGQGPEFLTYFQNEAQLDKSGLPSDRFFAERPEGSVSTLKIQRTQQEDSAVYLCASSFVGRENEQFFGPGTRLTVL.

The gene calls are TRBV7-6 and TRBJ2-6, with D unclear. V lost 4 bases and J 2 bases, leaving 27 bases between the germline ends. The V gene's germline CDR1 is SGHVS and CDR2 FNYEAQ. CDR3 size: 21 residues. The CDR3 DNA reads as TGTGCCAGCAGCTCCCCCACCGGTTTGAGCGAGTCTGGAGCTGGGGCCAACGTCCTGACTTTC. It yields the protein CASSSPTGLSESGAGANVLTF.

The chain uses TRBV13 and TRBJ1-1; a weak D match, TRBD1 (6 bases). V was cut by 5 bases and J by 11 bases, with 18 bases left in between. The CDR3 is made up of 13 amino acids. Germline V gene lookup returns CDR1 PRHDT and CDR2 FYEKMQ (reference sequence). This CDR3 reads CASSPQGHNDAFF. DNA for the CDR3: TGTGCCAGCAGCCCGCAGGGACATAACGACGCTTTCTTT.

The V and J genes are TRBV18 and TRBJ1-1; D ambiguous. CDR1 is KGHSH and CDR2 is LQKENI in the germline V gene. The CDR3 has 14 amino acids. Between the trimmed V and J ends, which lost 3 bases and 1 base, there was a span of 9 bases. Here the CDR3 DNA reads TGTGCCAGCTCACCCAGCGAGCGGAACACTGAAGCTTTCTTT. As protein: CASSPSERNTEAFF.

This rearrangement joins TRBV9 to TRBJ2-2; D is perhaps TRBD2 (5 bases). Trimming stripped 3 bases from V and 6 bases from J, with 12 bases between. Germline CDR1 SGDLS, CDR2 YYNGEE. The CDR3 is 14 residues long. The CDR3 spells CASSADNGAGELFF. The CDR3 DNA reads TGTGCCAGCAGCGCGGATAACGGGGCCGGGGAGCTGTTTTTT.

The chain joins TRBV28 to TRBJ2-1; 9 bases line up with TRBD2. V shed 3 bases and J 9 bases; nucleotides not matched to a gene: 9. From germline, CDR1 is MDHEN and CDR2 SYDVKM. This CDR3 has 15 residues. In DNA, the CDR3 is TGTGCCAGCAGTTTGCTTAGCGGGAGTAGCGGTGAGCAGTTCTTC. This gives the protein CASSLLSGSSGEQFF.

The rearrangement uses TRBV5-4 and TRBJ1-1, with TRBD1 as a possible D gene (6 bases). This CDR3 is 12 amino acids long. Trimming removed 2 bases from V and 5 bases from J, with 7 bases in between. Germline V gene sequence: CDR1 SGHNT, CDR2 YYREEE (reference sequence). The CDR3 loop reads CASSFQGTEAFF. The CDR3 bases are TGTGCCAGCAGCTTTCAGGGGACTGAAGCTTTCTTT.